These T cell receptor beta chains were read from a single sample in a study of regulatory T cells in long-lasting Graves disease. TCRdb recomputed calls from the multiplex PCR reads with MiXCR, one row per CDR3 protein. The sample has a few hundred thousand distinct CDR3 sequences; less than 25% are singletons. The sequencing used peripheral blood mononuclear cells (PBMCs), collected when the disease was refractory, from a patient treated with antithyroid drugs. The receptors shown here come from a female donor with Graves disease. Both conserved end residues are part of each CDR3. D genes are given only for firm matches. Where a row states a size, it is once, few, many or the class of an expanded clone; other rows omit it.

TRBV4-1	NA	NA	TRBJ1-2	TGCGCCAGCAGCATGGGGATGAGGTATGGCTACACCTTC	CASSMGMRYGYTF
TRBV27	NA	many	TRBJ2-2	TGTGCCAGCAGTTTCAACGCTATGATCGGGGAGCTGTTTTTT	CASSFNAMIGELFF
TRBV12-3/TRBV12-4	TRBD1	many	TRBJ2-7	TGTGCCAGCAGTTTAGCGACAGGGGCCAACGAGCAGTACTTC	CASSLATGANEQYF
TRBV12-3/TRBV12-4	NA	many	TRBJ1-1	TGTGCCAGCAGCAAGGTCACTGAAGCTTTCTTT	CASSKVTEAFF
TRBV28	TRBD1	many	TRBJ2-5	TGTGCCAGCAGTGGGACAGGCCCAGGAGAGACCCAGTACTTC	CASSGTGPGETQYF
TRBV27	NA	NA	TRBJ1-6	TGTGCCAGCAGTTTACGGGACCGATCTAATAATTCACCCCTCCACTTT	CASSLRDRSNNSPLHF
TRBV5-6	NA	few	TRBJ1-5	TGTGCCAGCAGCTCCGAGGGGGATGGCAATCAGCCCCAGCATTTT	CASSSEGDGNQPQHF
TRBV6-1	NA	few	TRBJ1-5	TGTGCCAGCAGGCGACAACTCAATCAGCCCCAGCATTTT	CASRRQLNQPQHF
TRBV7-2	TRBD1	NA	TRBJ2-4	TGTGCCAGCAGCTTGACAGGGGAGCTAGCCAAAAACATTCAGTACTTC	CASSLTGELAKNIQYF
TRBV24-1	NA	many	TRBJ1-4	TGTGCCACCAGTGCGGACCGTACTAATGAAAAACTGTTTTTT	CATSADRTNEKLFF
TRBV5-1	NA	NA	TRBJ1-1	TGCGCCAGTCAAACGGGGGGGGGCGCCATGGGAACTGAAGCTTTCTTT	CASQTGGGAMGTEAFF
TRBV7-2	TRBD2	few	TRBJ2-7	TGTGCCAGCAGCTCTCTAGCGGGATTCTCCTACGAGCAGTACTTC	CASSSLAGFSYEQYF
TRBV5-5	TRBD1	few	TRBJ1-2	TGTGCCAGCAGCTCCGGGACAGGGGGCTGGTATGGCTACACCTTC	CASSSGTGGWYGYTF
TRBV11-2	NA	NA	TRBJ1-2	TGTGCCAGCAAGGGGGATCGCCATGGCTACACCTTC	CASKGDRHGYTF
TRBV7-2	TRBD2	few	TRBJ2-7	TGTGCCAGCAGCACCCCCCTAGCGGGAAGGTCCTACGAGCAGTACTTC	CASSTPLAGRSYEQYF
TRBV28	TRBD1	many	TRBJ1-2	TGTGCCAGCAGTTTATGGGGCGGGACAGGGAGCGGCTACACCTTC	CASSLWGGTGSGYTF
TRBV28	NA	many	TRBJ2-2	TGTGCCAGCCCCTCACGGGGAGGCGGGGAGCTGTTTTTT	CASPSRGGGELFF
TRBV6-5	NA	NA	TRBJ2-7	TGTGCCAGCAGTTACTCGTTTCCCGGGTCCTACGAGCAGTACTTC	CASSYSFPGSYEQYF
TRBV7-3	TRBD1	NA	TRBJ2-1	TGTGCCAGCAGCTTGGACAGGGGTCGCTACAATGAGCAGTTCTTC	CASSLDRGRYNEQFF
TRBV6-1	TRBD1	many	TRBJ2-7	TGTGCCAGCGCAGAAGCAGGGGGCGGCTCGACCTACGAGCAGTACTTC	CASAEAGGGSTYEQYF
TRBV29-1	TRBD1	few	TRBJ2-7	TGCAGCGTTGATGGGGACAGGGCGGGAGAGCAGTACTTC	CSVDGDRAGEQYF
TRBV5-1	NA	few	TRBJ2-5	TGCGCCAGCAGCTTAACGGGCGGGGGCGAGGAAGAGACCCAGTACTTC	CASSLTGGGEEETQYF